This T cell receptor beta chain was sequenced during a study of regulatory dendritic cells for organ transplantation. V trimming: 0 bases; J trimming: 6 bases; junction bases outside the gene matches: 13. This CDR3 contains 18 residues. CDR1 and CDR2 from the germline V gene are SGHNT and YYREEE (reference sequence). As regards this clone: No antigen is known for it.

FACS sorted CD4+ or CD8+ T cells into CD45RA+ naive and CD45RO+ memory. The method was immunoSEQ multiplex PCR; TCRdb's version includes in-frame clones alone and lacks a portion of them. The profile covers roughly 34,000 clones, with roughly nine tenths appearing a single time and more than 0.055% taken by the ten largest. Study-level points and caveats: Resting memory CD8+ T cells held the most alloreactive clonotypes.

The sample taken for sequencing was naive CD4+ T cells from blood. The subset is: CD45RA+ naive T cells. The gene calls are TRBV5-4 and TRBJ2-2; 8 bases are shared with TRBD1. The TCR sequence derives from a human donor in good health. CDR3: CASSLVSVTGAMAGELFF. In DNA, the CDR3 is TGTGCCAGCAGCTTGGTGAGCGTGACAGGGGCAATGGCCGGGGAGCTGTTTTTT.